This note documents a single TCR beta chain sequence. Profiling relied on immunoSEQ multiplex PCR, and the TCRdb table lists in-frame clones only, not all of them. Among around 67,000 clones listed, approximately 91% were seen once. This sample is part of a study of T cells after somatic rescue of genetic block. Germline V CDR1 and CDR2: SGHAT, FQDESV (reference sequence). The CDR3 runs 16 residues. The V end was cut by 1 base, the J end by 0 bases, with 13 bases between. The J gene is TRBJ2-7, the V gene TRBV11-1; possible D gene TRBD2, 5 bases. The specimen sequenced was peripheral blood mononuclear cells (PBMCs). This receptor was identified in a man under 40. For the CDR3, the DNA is TGTGCCAGCAGCTTAGGTCCGGGGTTGAGCTCCTACGAGCAGTACTTC. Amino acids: CASSLGPGLSSYEQYF.